This T cell receptor (beta chain) was captured in a study of T cells in Graves' hyperthyroidism and ophthalmopathy. Study-wide results and caveats: Through a model of 13 V-J features, ophthalmopathy was separated from stable hyperthyroidism.

The cohort's ophthalmopathy patients, a group with duration under 3 months, had a Clinical Activity Score of at least 3 and a NOSPECS grade of at least 4. Exclusion criteria comprised uncontrolled infection, other autoimmune disease, pregnancy or lactation. The CDR3 consists of 16 residues. Germline V gene lookup returns CDR1 MRHNA and CDR2 SNTAGT. Concerning this clonotype itself: Its antigen is not known. At one boundary the junction diverges from the germline segment, which might be a read error.

Researchers amplified the TCR beta CDR3 regions from RNA transcripts. The HTBI primer set was used in a first-round RT-PCR of the TCR CDR3. TCRdb independently ran MiXCR on the multiplex PCR reads; one entry per CDR3 protein. The sample lists 500,000 to 550,000 distinct CDR3 sequences, 20% occurring once. The V and J genes are TRBV6-4 and TRBJ1-5; D may be TRBD1 (6 bases). This TCR came from a man aged 40-49 years with Graves' ophthalmopathy. Specimen: blood. The CDR3 coding sequence is TGTGCCAGCAGTTACTCCAGGGGATATAGCAATCAGCCCCAGCATTTT. As protein: CASSYSRGYSNQPQHF.